This paragraph reports one T cell receptor beta chain. What this receptor recognizes is not known. No clone much larger than this one lies a single base away; base qualities are absent. One collaborating source in Seattle enrolled patients during active infection and followed them longitudinally through the course of disease. Whole blood was collected in K2EDTA tubes by collaborating institutions according to the institutions' own protocols. For TCRbeta analysis, collaborators shipped samples in one of three forms: frozen whole blood, isolated PBMCs, or DNA extracted from either of those sample types. These data belong to a study of blood T cell repertoires in COVID-19 (dated by TCRdb to 2020 to 2021). Study-level background: Samples covering the acute and convalescent phases of COVID-19 were provided by collaborators in the United States, Italy and Spain. A de-identified subject ID, COVID-19 status, age in years and sex were almost always included in the sample metadata. The repertoires were released in a freely available public database intended as a resource for research on the immune response to SARS-CoV-2. Where available, HLA class I and class II types were taken from metadata supplied by the sample provider and were not determined by assay-based typing. The samples were drawn from two sources: the first 160 participants of the ongoing ImmuneRACE study, and 1,200 or so subjects contributed by 6 global collaborators. Subjects who had been exposed to COVID-19, were actively infected with it, or had recovered from it provided the deeply sampled blood TCRbeta repertoires that made up the dataset. The prospective study material was composed of cDNA or gDNA derived from T cells, B-cell-depleted T cells, or PBMCs. The research as a whole found: Clinical and demographic metadata were provided uncurated, with the amount varying by source and participant.

The immunoSEQ Assay, a bias-controlled multiplex PCR, was used to amplify TCRbeta CDR3 regions from genomic DNA. Per the original workflow: The number of nucleated cells in each sample was estimated from the amplification of reference gene primers within the assay. Sequence reads were collapsed and filtered to measure the absolute abundance of every unique TCRbeta CDR3 rearrangement. For each sample, productive Simpson clonality was calculated by taking the square root of Simpson's diversity index across productive rearrangements. The table was pulled from immuneACCESS by TCRdb, which kept in-frame rearrangements only. Such tables lose some clones; where checked, under half of the loss comes from unresolved V genes, and the rest has no known cause. Clone size and the V and J calls come from that table; the DNA yielded D and trimming. Within this sample are fewer than 400,000 clones, with 75% to 90% of them counted one time only. The top ten hold less than 3% of the sample.

Sequenced input: peripheral blood. The TCR originated in a woman aged 25 to 45 with COVID-19, enrolled during active disease.

The DNA sequence is TGTGCCAGCAAGAGGCTACTAGCGGTACCCCCTAACGAGCAGTACTTC. Translated, it reads CASKRLLAVPPNEQYF. The V and J genes are TRBV2 and TRBJ2-7, and TRBD2 aligns with 8 junction nucleotides. The CDR1 and CDR2 encoded by the germline V gene are SNHLY and FYNNEI. Here V drops 7 bases and J drops 5 bases, and the junction holds 16 bases not matched to any gene. The CDR3 runs 16 residues from the cysteine to the phenylalanine. Solely the CDR3 DNA is kept, with 48 bases framed from the first base.